The rows below give T cell receptor beta chains drawn from one sample of a study of T cell responses to AZD1222 COVID-19 vaccine. Generated by immunoSEQ multiplex PCR, the TCRdb table keeps only in-frame clones and is missing some. The sample contains 150,000 to 200,000 clones, approximately 94% of which appear only once. The sequencing used peripheral blood, collected 28 days after the second AZD1222 dose. Every receptor here comes from an adult who received the AZD1222 COVID-19 vaccine. Both conserved end residues are part of each CDR3. A D gene is named only where the DNA matches it firmly. The size field is filled for only some rows; it gives once, few, many or a size class.

CDR3aa: CASSEETGAYYGYTF; CDR3nt: TGTGCCAGCAGCGAAGAGACAGGGGCCTACTATGGCTACACCTTC; v_gene: TRBV9; abundance: -; j_gene: TRBJ1-2; d_gene: TRBD1
CDR3aa: CASQTGNSNQPQHF; CDR3nt: TGTGCCAGCCAGACAGGAAATAGCAATCAGCCCCAGCATTTT; v_gene: TRBV6-6; abundance: -; j_gene: TRBJ1-5; d_gene: -
CDR3aa: CASSYSWDRDQPQHF; CDR3nt: TGTGCCAGCAGTTACTCGTGGGATCGAGATCAGCCCCAGCATTTT; v_gene: TRBV6-6; abundance: -; j_gene: TRBJ1-5; d_gene: -
CDR3aa: CASSLFGAGVNIQYF; CDR3nt: TGTGCCAGCAGCTTGTTTGGAGCGGGAGTAAACATTCAGTACTTC; v_gene: TRBV5-6; abundance: -; j_gene: TRBJ2-4; d_gene: TRBD2
CDR3aa: CAISGPPENTEAFF; CDR3nt: TGTGCCATCAGCGGCCCGCCAGAGAACACTGAAGCTTTCTTT; v_gene: TRBV10-3; abundance: -; j_gene: TRBJ1-1; d_gene: -
CDR3aa: CASSPSGLMNTEAFF; CDR3nt: TGTGCCAGCAGCCCCAGCGGTCTGATGAACACTGAAGCTTTCTTT; v_gene: TRBV9; abundance: -; j_gene: TRBJ1-1; d_gene: -
CDR3aa: CASRTLVDTQYF; CDR3nt: TGTGCCAGCAGGACCCTTGTGGATACGCAGTATTTT; v_gene: TRBV28; abundance: -; j_gene: TRBJ2-3; d_gene: -
CDR3aa: CASTTASSGNTIYF; CDR3nt: TGTGCCAGCACCACAGCTTCCTCTGGAAACACCATATATTTT; v_gene: TRBV2; abundance: -; j_gene: TRBJ1-3; d_gene: -
CDR3aa: CASSGGQSYEQYF; CDR3nt: TGTGCCAGCAGTGGGGGCCAATCCTACGAGCAGTACTTC; v_gene: TRBV2; abundance: -; j_gene: TRBJ2-7; d_gene: -
CDR3aa: CASSLLLALNYEQYF; CDR3nt: TGTGCCAGCAGTCTCCTTCTAGCGTTAAACTACGAGCAGTACTTC; v_gene: TRBV28; abundance: once; j_gene: TRBJ2-7; d_gene: -
CDR3aa: CASSFTAGQNQPQHF; CDR3nt: TGTGCCAGCAGTTTTACCGCGGGACAGAATCAGCCCCAGCATTTT; v_gene: TRBV27; abundance: -; j_gene: TRBJ1-5; d_gene: TRBD1
CDR3aa: CASSYGLAGAGELFF; CDR3nt: TGTGCCAGCAGTTATGGACTAGCGGGGGCCGGGGAGCTGTTTTTT; v_gene: TRBV5-6; abundance: -; j_gene: TRBJ2-2; d_gene: TRBD2
CDR3aa: CASSYDGGSSYNEQFF; CDR3nt: TGTGCCAGCAGTTACGATGGCGGGAGCTCCTACAATGAGCAGTTCTTC; v_gene: TRBV6-2/TRBV6-3; abundance: few; j_gene: TRBJ2-1; d_gene: TRBD2
CDR3aa: CASSLSPGTDTQYF; CDR3nt: TGTGCCAGCAGTTTAAGCCCCGGCACAGATACGCAGTATTTT; v_gene: TRBV27; abundance: -; j_gene: TRBJ2-3; d_gene: -
CDR3aa: CASSQEVISSSEKLFF; CDR3nt: TGTGCCAGCAGCCAAGAGGTTATAAGCTCAAGTGAAAAACTGTTTTTT; v_gene: TRBV4-2; abundance: once; j_gene: TRBJ1-4; d_gene: -
CDR3aa: CASSPRLAGEKGGNEQFF; CDR3nt: TGTGCCAGCTCACCGAGACTAGCGGGAGAAAAGGGGGGTAATGAGCAGTTCTTC; v_gene: TRBV18; abundance: -; j_gene: TRBJ2-1; d_gene: TRBD2
CDR3aa: CASSFSASSYNEQFF; CDR3nt: TGTGCCAGCAGTTTTAGCGCCAGCTCCTACAATGAGCAGTTCTTC; v_gene: TRBV27; abundance: once; j_gene: TRBJ2-1; d_gene: -
CDR3aa: CASSPGGYNEQFF; CDR3nt: TGTGCCAGTAGTCCCGGGGGATACAATGAGCAGTTCTTC; v_gene: TRBV19; abundance: -; j_gene: TRBJ2-1; d_gene: -
CDR3aa: CSAEDYEQYF; CDR3nt: TGCAGTGCTGAGGACTACGAGCAGTACTTC; v_gene: TRBV20-1; abundance: -; j_gene: TRBJ2-7; d_gene: -
CDR3aa: CASSPHGGSSYEQYF; CDR3nt: TGTGCCAGCAGCCCCCATGGGGGCAGCTCCTACGAGCAGTACTTC; v_gene: TRBV9; abundance: -; j_gene: TRBJ2-7; d_gene: -
CDR3aa: CASSQSGSVTDTQYF; CDR3nt: TGCGCCAGCAGCCAAAGCGGGAGTGTAACAGATACGCAGTATTTT; v_gene: TRBV4-1; abundance: -; j_gene: TRBJ2-3; d_gene: TRBD2
CDR3aa: CAWAGTAGNQPQHF; CDR3nt: TGTGCCTGGGCCGGGACAGCTGGTAATCAGCCCCAGCATTTT; v_gene: TRBV30; abundance: -; j_gene: TRBJ1-5; d_gene: TRBD1
CDR3aa: CASSLRLAGGYNEQFF; CDR3nt: TGTGCCAGCAGCCTACGACTAGCGGGAGGTTACAATGAGCAGTTCTTC; v_gene: TRBV11-1; abundance: -; j_gene: TRBJ2-1; d_gene: TRBD2
CDR3aa: CASSPRGEGRNGYTF; CDR3nt: TGTGCCAGCAGTCCGAGGGGGGAGGGGAGGAATGGCTACACCTTC; v_gene: TRBV2; abundance: -; j_gene: TRBJ1-2; d_gene: -
CDR3aa: CASSRTGFSGELFF; CDR3nt: TGTGCCAGCAGCCGGACAGGGTTCTCCGGGGAGCTGTTTTTT; v_gene: TRBV7-9; abundance: -; j_gene: TRBJ2-2; d_gene: TRBD1
CDR3aa: CASSAGVTDTQYF; CDR3nt: TGTGCCAGCTCGGCGGGAGTGACAGATACGCAGTATTTT; v_gene: TRBV12-3/TRBV12-4; abundance: -; j_gene: TRBJ2-3; d_gene: TRBD2
CDR3aa: CASSIRTSGRAQETQYF; CDR3nt: TGTGCCAGTAGTATCCGGACTAGCGGGAGGGCCCAAGAGACCCAGTACTTC; v_gene: TRBV19; abundance: -; j_gene: TRBJ2-5; d_gene: TRBD2
CDR3aa: CASSLGLGTSGESYF; CDR3nt: TGTGCCAGCAGCTTAGGGTTAGGGACTAGCGGAGAATCGTACTTC; v_gene: TRBV7-2; abundance: -; j_gene: TRBJ2-7; d_gene: TRBD2
CDR3aa: CATSDSRQGNQPQHF; CDR3nt: TGTGCCACCAGTGATTCCAGACAGGGCAATCAGCCCCAGCATTTT; v_gene: TRBV24-1; abundance: -; j_gene: TRBJ1-5; d_gene: -
CDR3aa: CASSADKDNTEAFF; CDR3nt: TGTGCCAGCAGCGCTGACAAAGACAACACTGAAGCTTTCTTT; v_gene: TRBV7-3; abundance: -; j_gene: TRBJ1-1; d_gene: -
CDR3aa: CASSQERIRTVGQPQHF; CDR3nt: TGCGCCAGCAGCCAAGAACGAATTCGGACAGTCGGTCAGCCCCAGCATTTT; v_gene: TRBV4-1; abundance: -; j_gene: TRBJ1-5; d_gene: -
CDR3aa: CASSQDRDRLNTEAFF; CDR3nt: TGCGCCAGCAGCCAAGATCGGGACCGCTTGAACACTGAAGCTTTCTTT; v_gene: TRBV4-1; abundance: -; j_gene: TRBJ1-1; d_gene: -
CDR3aa: CASSLWTNTQETQYF; CDR3nt: TGTGCCAGCAGCTTATGGACTAATACCCAAGAGACCCAGTACTTC; v_gene: TRBV7-8; abundance: -; j_gene: TRBJ2-5; d_gene: -
CDR3aa: CASSSWTTSTDTQYF; CDR3nt: TGTGCCAGCAGCTCATGGACTACCAGCACAGATACGCAGTATTTT; v_gene: TRBV9; abundance: -; j_gene: TRBJ2-3; d_gene: -
CDR3aa: CASSAGPVGNEQYF; CDR3nt: TGTGCCAGCAGCGCTGGGCCGGTTGGAAACGAGCAGTACTTC; v_gene: TRBV9; abundance: -; j_gene: TRBJ2-7; d_gene: -
CDR3aa: CASSQAGGARLGNTEAFF; CDR3nt: TGTGCCAGCAGCCAAGCTGGTGGGGCGCGGTTGGGGAACACTGAAGCTTTCTTT; v_gene: TRBV3-1/TRBV3-2; abundance: -; j_gene: TRBJ1-1; d_gene: -
CDR3aa: CAWSQGSAYEQYF; CDR3nt: TGTGCCTGGAGCCAGGGGTCGGCTTACGAGCAGTACTTC; v_gene: TRBV30; abundance: -; j_gene: TRBJ2-7; d_gene: -
CDR3aa: CASRPPGPTNTEAFF; CDR3nt: TGTGCCAGCAGACCCCCGGGACCTACGAACACTGAAGCTTTCTTT; v_gene: TRBV2; abundance: -; j_gene: TRBJ1-1; d_gene: -
CDR3aa: CASTTGRDSGANVLTF; CDR3nt: TGTGCCAGCACTACCGGACGGGACTCTGGGGCCAACGTCCTGACTTTC; v_gene: TRBV6-6; abundance: -; j_gene: TRBJ2-6; d_gene: -
CDR3aa: CASSIGWTPHEDQPQHF; CDR3nt: TGTGCCAGTAGTATAGGGTGGACACCTCACGAGGATCAGCCCCAGCATTTT; v_gene: TRBV19; abundance: -; j_gene: TRBJ1-5; d_gene: -
CDR3aa: CASMVQRTYGYTF; CDR3nt: TGTGCCAGCATGGTACAGAGGACTTATGGCTACACCTTC; v_gene: TRBV28; abundance: -; j_gene: TRBJ1-2; d_gene: -
CDR3aa: CATSQGERRSGANVLTF; CDR3nt: TGTGCCACCTCGCAGGGGGAAAGGAGATCTGGGGCCAACGTCCTGACTTTC; v_gene: TRBV24-1; abundance: -; j_gene: TRBJ2-6; d_gene: TRBD1
CDR3aa: CASSTRQGGLDEQFF; CDR3nt: TGTGCCAGTAGTACAAGACAGGGGGGTTTGGATGAGCAGTTCTTC; v_gene: TRBV19; abundance: -; j_gene: TRBJ2-1; d_gene: TRBD1
CDR3aa: CASSLATIAGTSYEQYF; CDR3nt: TGTGCCAGCAGCTTAGCGACTATCGCAGGGACCTCCTACGAGCAGTACTTC; v_gene: TRBV7-2; abundance: -; j_gene: TRBJ2-7; d_gene: -
CDR3aa: CASSVGASSYEQYF; CDR3nt: TGTGCCAGCAGCGTAGGAGCGTCCTCCTACGAGCAGTACTTC; v_gene: TRBV9; abundance: -; j_gene: TRBJ2-7; d_gene: -
CDR3aa: CASDPRGTSYGYTF; CDR3nt: TGTGCCAGTGACCCTCGGGGTACAAGCTATGGCTACACCTTC; v_gene: TRBV19; abundance: -; j_gene: TRBJ1-2; d_gene: -
CDR3aa: CASSLQGATREQYF; CDR3nt: TGTGCCAGCAGCTTACAGGGGGCGACAAGGGAGCAGTACTTC; v_gene: TRBV9; abundance: once; j_gene: TRBJ2-7; d_gene: TRBD1
CDR3aa: CASSRGEGSPLHF; CDR3nt: TGTGCCAGCAGTCGGGGGGAGGGGTCACCCCTCCACTTT; v_gene: TRBV2; abundance: -; j_gene: TRBJ1-6; d_gene: -
CDR3aa: CASSLGNTIYF; CDR3nt: TGTGCCAGCAGCTTAGGAAACACCATATATTTT; v_gene: TRBV11-2; abundance: -; j_gene: TRBJ1-3; d_gene: -
CDR3aa: CASGLALNTEAFF; CDR3nt: TGTGCCAGCGGTTTAGCCCTGAACACTGAAGCTTTCTTT; v_gene: TRBV6-5; abundance: -; j_gene: TRBJ1-1; d_gene: -